These 29 T cell receptor beta chains share one sample of origin, sequenced in a study of CD4 and CD8 cells across lung adenocarcinoma regions. TCRdb analysed the PCR reads with MiXCR anew, one entry per CDR3 protein. Of 9,500 to 13,000 distinct CDR3 sequences in the sample, roughly 51% were seen once. The sample taken for sequencing was CD8+ T cells from the margin of a lung tumor. The receptors stem from a male donor with lung adenocarcinoma. The CD4 and CD8 labels of this study may be unreliable.

For this clonotype: One end of the junction varies from germline; a read error may be responsible. V and J are TRBV10-1 and TRBJ2-4; D might be TRBD2 (5 bases). The CDR3 loop spans 14 amino acids. CDR1 and CDR2 from the germline V gene are WNHNN and SYGVQD (reference sequence). The CDR3, as DNA: TGCGCCAGCAGTGGGCTGGGAGCCAAAGACATTCAGTATTTC. Encoded protein: CASSGLGAKDIQYF.

V is TRBV10-1 and J is TRBJ2-2, with 8 bases fitting TRBD1. There are 15 residues in the CDR3. V lost 9 bases and J lost 3; bases outside the gene matches: 9. Germline CDR1 WNHNN, CDR2 SYGVQD (reference sequence). In DNA form, the CDR3 reads TGCGCCAGTAGTCCTGGACAGGGCGACACCGGGGAGCTGTTTTTT. Amino acids: CASSPGQGDTGELFF.

This clonotype was recorded once. An end of the junction differs from the germline gene, which may be a read error. The chain couples TRBV27 to TRBJ2-2; 10 bases map to TRBD2. Per germline, CDR1 MNHEY and CDR2 SMNVEV (reference sequence). The CDR3 is 15 amino acids. CDR3 nucleotides: TGTGCCAGCAGGCAGACTAGCGGGTGCACCGGGGCGCTGTTTTTT. This codes for CASRQTSGCTGALFF.

The gene calls are TRBV28 and TRBJ2-3; D gene uncertain. Germline CDR1 reads MDHEN; CDR2 reads SYDVKM. V shed 7 bases and J shed 8 bases, with 10 bases lying between them. CDR3 length: 11 residues. The CDR3 coding sequence is TGTGCCAGCACTGGTACCAGTACGCAGTATTTT. Translated, it gives CASTGTSTQYF. Full variable domain (remainder filled in from reference TRBV28 and TRBJ2-3): DVKVTQSSRYLVKRTGEKVFLECVQDMDHENMFWYRQDPGLGLRLIYFSYDVKMKEKGDIPEGYSVSREKKERFSLILESASTNQTSMYLCASTGTSTQYFGPGTRLTVL.

By frequency in the sample, this clonotype is medium-sized. The chain carries TRBV25-1 and TRBJ2-1; 8 bases line up with TRBD2. Trimming removed 7 bases from V and 4 bases from J; junction bases left unmatched: 6. The CDR3 extends over 14 amino acids. CDR1 MGHDK and CDR2 SYGVNS come from the germline V gene. The CDR3 spells CASTEAGEYNEQFF. The CDR3 bases are TGTGCCAGCACGGAAGCGGGGGAATACAATGAGCAGTTCTTC.

The chain has TRBV6-1 and TRBJ2-1; 8 bases align to TRBD1. Looked up from germline, CDR1 is MNHNS and CDR2 is SASEGT. V lost 6 bases to trimming and J lost 16 bases; unmatched junction nucleotides: 8. The CDR3 has 11 amino acids. The CDR3 loop reads CASRAGGEEFF. The CDR3 DNA follows: TGTGCCAGCAGGGCAGGGGGCGAGGAATTCTTC.

This clonotype is deemed medium-sized. J is TRBJ2-1 and V is TRBV7-3, with D perhaps matching TRBD2 (6 bases). The V gene's germline CDR1 is SGHTA and CDR2 FQGTGA. V lost 5 bases and J 8 bases, leaving 19 bases between the germline ends. This CDR3 region has 15 residues. CDR3 coding DNA: TGTGCCAGCAGCGCCAACCGGGACTCCCCCCATGAGCAGTTCTTC. Amino acids: CASSANRDSPHEQFF.

This sequence joins TRBV10-3 and TRBJ2-5; a weak D match, TRBD2 (5 bases). CDR3 length: 15 amino acids. Trimming removed 11 bases at V and 10 bases at J, with 29 bases between. Germline CDR1 is ENHRY and CDR2 is SYGVKD. This CDR3 is CAVWDRRALQDIQYF. CDR3 DNA: TGTGCCGTGTGGGATAGGCGGGCCCTACAAGACATCCAGTACTTC.

The V and J genes are TRBV3-1 and TRBJ2-1, with 12 positions matching TRBD2. CDR1 and CDR2 from the germline V gene are LGHDT and YNNKEL (reference sequence). CDR3 length: 15 residues. J lost 10 bases, V lost 1 base, and 5 bases had no gene match. The CDR3 sequence: CASSQGTSGGREQFF. As DNA, the CDR3 is TGTGCCAGCAGCCAAGGTACTAGCGGGGGGAGGGAGCAGTTCTTC.

This chain connects TRBV6-1 to TRBJ2-1; D perhaps matches TRBD1 (6 bases). The germline gives CDR1 MNHNS, CDR2 SASEGT. Trimming cost V 4 bases and J 10 bases, with 14 bases left between them. This CDR3 comprises 13 residues. CDR3 DNA sequence: TGTGCCAGCAGTGCCACAGGGTACACGGAGCAGTTCTTC. This codes for CASSATGYTEQFF.

This clonotype counts as medium-sized. The conserved phenylalanine or tryptophan is not found at the CDR3 terminus, so this likely reflects a read error. No DNA is shown, since the ends of the CDR3 on it are uncertain; the CDR3 is the one TCRdb lists. This chain uses TRBV22-1 with TRBJ2-1. TRBV22-1 is recorded as a pseudogene. Ends included, the CDR3 has 11 residues. The CDR3 protein is CPASALPSPAA.

As to this clonotype: A junction end diverges from the germline sequence, so it may reflect a read error. The rearrangement links TRBV6-1 to TRBJ2-3; 13 bases are shared with TRBD2. The germline V gene encodes CDR1 MNHNS and CDR2 SASEGT. This CDR3 is built from 18 residues. The CDR3 loop reads CASSLGLAGEPPTGEQFF. CDR3 nucleotides: TGTGCCAGCAGTCTAGGACTAGCGGGAGAACCCCCCACAGGGGAGCAGTTTTTT.

This clonotype showed up many times. The chain is built from TRBV11-3 and TRBJ2-1; D unresolved. This CDR3 comprises 16 residues. Germline-derived CDR1 and CDR2 are SGHNT and YENEEA. V was pared by 0 bases and J by 0 bases, with 9 bases between. The DNA of the CDR3 is TGTGCCAGCAGCTTAGATCTTTCGATCTCCTACAATGAGCAGTTCTTC. Its protein is CASSLDLSISYNEQFF.

As to this clonotype: The junction and the germline gene differ at one end; a read error may be behind it. The chain joins TRBV14 to TRBJ2-3, with 8 bases lining up with TRBD1. The DNA end lines up better with TRBJ2-7; the J call may be wrong. Germline CDR1 reads SGHDN; CDR2 reads FVKESK. The CDR3 length is 15 residues. In nucleotides, the CDR3 is TGTGCCAGCAGCAAAGACAGGGGAGCCTCCTACGAGCAGTACTTC. Its protein is CASSKDRGASYEQYF.

The rearrangement uses TRBV10-1 and TRBJ2-4; D possibly matches TRBD1 or TRBD2 (5 bases each). The V and J ends lost 6 bases and 5 bases respectively, with 14 bases between them. The CDR3 has 14 residues. Germline V gives CDR1 WNHNN, CDR2 SYGVQD (reference sequence). In DNA, the CDR3 is TGCGCCAGCAGCCCGGGGCGGCACGAAAACATTCAGTACTTC. It translates to CASSPGRHENIQYF.

The chain couples TRBV7-8 to TRBJ2-3; D might be TRBD1 (6 bases). Germline CDR1 SGHVS, CDR2 FQNEAQ. The CDR3 contains 11 residues. The V gene lost 8 bases and the J gene lost 8 bases, with 11 bases spanning the gap. The chain's CDR3 is CASGGSVTQYF. The CDR3 DNA is TGTGCCAGCGGGGGCAGCGTTACGCAGTATTTT.

This clonotype is termed medium-sized (0.01 to 0.1%). The rearrangement uses TRBV12-3 or TRBV12-4 and TRBJ2-5, with TRBD1 identical over 8 bases. The CDR3 length is 14 residues. Unmatched junction bases numbered 5, after V lost 4 bases and J lost 4 bases. This CDR3 reads CASSSTGVVETQYF. The CDR3 DNA reads TGTGCCAGCAGTTCGACAGGGGTGGTAGAGACCCAGTACTTC.

The chain couples TRBV18 to TRBJ2-1, with 8 positions matching TRBD2. V lost 1 base and J lost 6; bases outside the gene matches: 8. The germline V gene has CDR1 KGHSH and CDR2 LQKENI. CDR3 length: 16 residues. The CDR3 loop reads CASSPRGSGSGNEQFF. In DNA form, the CDR3 reads TGTGCCAGCTCACCACGGGGAAGCGGGAGTGGCAATGAGCAGTTCTTC.

The rearrangement links TRBV6-4 to TRBJ2-1; D may correspond to TRBD1 or TRBD2 (6 bases each). V lost 6 bases, J lost 9 bases, and 24 bases lay in between. This CDR3 contains 16 residues. CDR1 and CDR2 (germline): MRHNA, SNTAGT. DNA of the CDR3: TGTGCCAGCAGACGAACCGGGGGCAGTTGGTCCATTGAGCAGTTCTTC. It is translated as CASRRTGGSWSIEQFF.

The chain carries TRBV6-1 and TRBJ2-5; maybe TRBD2 (5 bases). This CDR3 is built from 13 residues. With 6 bases removed from V and 3 bases from J, the gap between germline ends came to 11 bases. Germline-derived CDR1 and CDR2 are MNHNS and SASEGT. The CDR3 DNA reads TGTGCCAGCAGCACGGGATCTAAAGAGACCCAGTACTTC. Translated: CASSTGSKETQYF.

On this clonotype: One end of the junction does not line up with germline, which may come from a read error. The chain joins TRBV7-2 to TRBJ2-1; perhaps D is TRBD1 or TRBD2 (5 bases each). The germline V gene has CDR1 SGHTA and CDR2 FQGNSA. The CDR3 runs 14 residues. The DNA of the CDR3 is TGTGCCAGCACCTACTTGAGGTCCCCCGGGGCGCAGTTTTTT. It codes for CASTYLRSPGAQFF.

The rearrangement uses TRBV27 and TRBJ2-5; possibly TRBD2 for D (5 bases). Germline CDR1 and CDR2: MNHEY and SMNVEV (reference sequence). The length of the CDR3 is 14 residues. Trimming took off 5 bases at V and 7 bases at J, with 17 bases between the two ends. CDR3 DNA sequence: TGTGCCAGCAGTCCCACGGACGTTCGGGGGACCCAGTACTTC. Encoded protein: CASSPTDVRGTQYF.

This clonotype was recorded once. Because the CDR3 is missing its conserved closing phenylalanine or tryptophan, this is likely a read error. The chain joins TRBV25-1 to TRBJ2-1, with a tentative D call TRBD1 (6 bases). Germline assignment: CDR1 MGHDK and CDR2 SYGVNS. The CDR3 is 17 amino acids. V dropped 5 bases and J dropped 0 bases, with 17 bases sitting between them. In DNA, the CDR3 is TGTGCCAGCAGTCCCCTCGGACAGTCCTCCTCCTACAATGAGCAGTTCCCC. It yields the protein CASSPLGQSSSYNEQFP.

V is TRBV27 and J is TRBJ2-1, with D tentatively TRBD1 (6 bases). The V and J ends lost 2 bases and 10 bases respectively, with 15 bases between them. CDR3 size: 14 residues. CDR1 is MNHEY and CDR2 is SMNVEV in the germline V gene (reference sequence). CDR3 in DNA: TGTGCCAGCAGTTTAGGCAGGGGTTTCTACGAGCAGTTCTTC. This encodes CASSLGRGFYEQFF.

This chain uses TRBV6-5 with TRBJ2-1; 15 positions match TRBD2. The DNA end is more similar to TRBJ2-7, so the J call may be wrong. CDR1 and CDR2 (germline): MNHEY, SVGAGI. The CDR3 consists of 16 residues. CDR3 bases: TGTGCCAGCAGATACAGGACTAGCGGGAGGGACAACGAGCAGTACTTC. It codes for CASRYRTSGRDNEQYF.

This chain joins TRBV20-1 and TRBJ2-3; tentative D call: TRBD2 (5 bases). V was shortened by 8 bases and J by 5 bases, with 14 bases between the two germline ends. The CDR3 totals 12 residues. Germline V gives CDR1 DFQATT, CDR2 SNEGSKA (reference sequence). This CDR3 reads CSRDTVLDTQYF. In DNA form, the CDR3 reads TGCAGTCGGGATACGGTTTTAGATACGCAGTATTTT.

This clonotype was seen more than once but under ten times. The genes are TRBV6-1 and TRBJ2-1, with unresolved D. CDR1 and CDR2 from the germline V gene are MNHNS and SASEGT. Trimming took 6 bases from V and 5 from J, leaving 17 bases between them. There are 15 residues in the CDR3. The CDR3 coding sequence is TGTGCCAGCAGGGCCGAATTGCTACCAAACAATGAGCAGTTCTTC. It translates to CASRAELLPNNEQFF.

By its share, this clonotype is medium-sized. The chain employs TRBV7-2 and TRBJ2-3; no clear D. There are 14 residues in the CDR3. V was clipped by 2 bases and J by 5 bases, with 11 bases between them. CDR1 is SGHTA, CDR2 FQGNSA, per germline. The CDR3, as DNA: TGTGCCAGCAGCTTATTGGTGGCAGTAGATACGCAGTATTTT. Protein product: CASSLLVAVDTQYF.

The V call is TRBV19, the J call TRBJ2-7, with 12 bases lining up with TRBD1. With the DNA end fitting TRBJ2-5 better, the J assignment may be wrong. Germline CDR1 reads LNHDA; CDR2 reads SQIVND (reference sequence). The CDR3 length is 16 residues. The CDR3 spells CASSTGTGGFGETQYF. The CDR3 bases are TGTGCCAGTAGTACCGGGACAGGGGGCTTTGGGGAGACCCAGTACTTC.